This paragraph reports one TCR beta chain. This clonotype was seen a handful of times. Its antigen is still unknown. Base qualities are not at hand, and no much larger clone is one base apart. These data belong to a study of T cells after yellow fever vaccination (dated by TCRdb to the late 2010s). Describing the broader study: The SMART-Seq v4 Ultra Low Input RNA kit was used to prepare libraries from fractions with low cell numbers. Blood was collected at multiple timepoints before and after primary and secondary immunization, and bulk PBMC replicates and cell subsets were isolated. Two healthy male donors, one aged 18 to 30 and one aged 30 to 40 years, made up the cohort. To track T-cell clones before and after primary and booster YFV17D yellow fever vaccination, bulk TCR alpha and beta repertoires were sequenced longitudinally. Points the paper makes about the study in general: A small share of clonotypes occurred in both CD4 and CD8 compartments, likely arising from convergent recombination. Computational filtering was required because FACS-sorted repertoires could contain abundant contaminating clonotypes from the bulk population. The secondary T-cell response was found to be weaker but faster than the primary response, with a peak reached on day 5 rather than on day 15. After the booster, most clones that had expanded after primary vaccination were detected again (nearly 97% of CD4 and around nine tenths of CD8), suggesting broad maintenance of memory. Because only a couple of donors were included in the study, the extent to which the findings can be generalized is limited.

Sequencing was performed on an Illumina NovaSeq 6000. TCR cDNA was synthesized by 5'RACE template switching, through which a universal primer site and unique molecular identifiers were introduced. Priming for cDNA synthesis came from both the TCR alpha and TCR beta constant segments. Library amplification involved two PCR steps, and the second step added sample barcodes and sequencing adapters. Sequencing of libraries was done on Illumina HiSeq 2500 (2x100 bp) or NovaSeq (2x150 bp). On the study's bioinformatics: Reads were demultiplexed and collapsed into UMI consensus sequences with MIGEC, and V(D)J alignment was performed with MiXCR. Vaccine-responding clonotypes were identified with edgeR using replicate PBMC samples, with FDR below 0.01 and a log2 fold change above 5 up to day 15 being required. Bulk clonotypes were assigned CD4 or CD8 identity according to which sequenced CD4 or CD8 repertoire held them at higher abundance. TCRdb ran its own pipeline on the public reads, namely fastp trimming at Q25 and MiXCR clone calling, and kept in-frame beta chains. Each entry merges the rows of one CDR3 protein and shows their most common DNA and genes. TCRdb, not the original authors, processed these V and J calls. This sample has 170,000 or so distinct CDR3 sequences in its table, and roughly a tenth of those were observed once. The top ten clonotypes cover under 40% of the sample.

The CDR3 covers 14 residues, taking in both the cysteine and the phenylalanine. The sequence is cut down to CDR3 DNA, 42 bases in frame from base 1. Per the germline V gene, SGHVS is the CDR1 and FNYEAQ is the CDR2. V lost 3 bases and J lost 2 bases; the stretch between them is 9 bases long. The treatment or condition label, as the study defines it: live attenuated yellow fever vaccine strain. PBMCs were isolated from peripheral blood using a standard Ficoll-Paque protocol. Dynabeads CD4 and CD8 positive selection kits were used to isolate CD4 and CD8 T-cell fractions. TriZol was used to extract RNA from bulk PBMCs, from CD4 and CD8 fractions, and from dextramer-positive and dextramer-negative fractions.

This receptor chain uses TRBV7-6 and TRBJ2-3; no D gene is confidently identified. The TCR sequence derives from a man younger than 35 who received the YFV17D yellow fever vaccine. The specimen was CD8+ T cells sorted from PBMCs, collected 45 days after the yellow fever booster vaccination. The nucleotide sequence reads TGTGCCAGCAGCTTCGTCCAGGACACAGATACGCAGTATTTT. It translates as CASSFVQDTDTQYF.